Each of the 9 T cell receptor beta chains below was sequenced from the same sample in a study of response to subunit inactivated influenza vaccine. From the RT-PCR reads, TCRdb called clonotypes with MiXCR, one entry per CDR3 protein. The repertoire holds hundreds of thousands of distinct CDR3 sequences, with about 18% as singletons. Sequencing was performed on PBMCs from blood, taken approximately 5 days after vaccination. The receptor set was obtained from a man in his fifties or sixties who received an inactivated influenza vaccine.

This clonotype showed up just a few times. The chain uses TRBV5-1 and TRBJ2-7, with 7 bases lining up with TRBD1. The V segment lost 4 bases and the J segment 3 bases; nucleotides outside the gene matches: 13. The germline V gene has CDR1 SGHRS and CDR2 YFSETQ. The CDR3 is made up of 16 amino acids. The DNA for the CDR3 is TGCGCCAGCAGCCGCGGACGGTCAGGGGGTTACTACGAGCAGTACTTC. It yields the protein CASSRGRSGGYYEQYF.

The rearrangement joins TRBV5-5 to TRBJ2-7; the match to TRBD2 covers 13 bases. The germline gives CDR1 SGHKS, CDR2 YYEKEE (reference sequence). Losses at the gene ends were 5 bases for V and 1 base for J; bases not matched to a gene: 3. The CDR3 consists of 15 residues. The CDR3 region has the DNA TGTGCCAGCAGATGGGGACTAGCGGGGTCCTACGAGCAGTACTTC. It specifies CASRWGLAGSYEQYF.

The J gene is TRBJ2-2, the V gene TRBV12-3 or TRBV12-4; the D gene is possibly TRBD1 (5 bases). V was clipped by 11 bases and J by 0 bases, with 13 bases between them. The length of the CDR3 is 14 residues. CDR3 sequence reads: CAGTGSSNTGELFF. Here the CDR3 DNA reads TGTGCCGGCACAGGATCCTCGAACACCGGGGAGCTGTTTTTT.

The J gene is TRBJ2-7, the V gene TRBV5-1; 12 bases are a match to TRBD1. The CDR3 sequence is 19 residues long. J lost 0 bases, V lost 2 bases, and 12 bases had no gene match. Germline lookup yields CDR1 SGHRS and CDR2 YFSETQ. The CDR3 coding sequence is TGCGCCAGCAGCTTAGCTCCGGGACAGGGGGCAACCCGCTCCTACGAGCAGTACTTC. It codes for CASSLAPGQGATRSYEQYF.

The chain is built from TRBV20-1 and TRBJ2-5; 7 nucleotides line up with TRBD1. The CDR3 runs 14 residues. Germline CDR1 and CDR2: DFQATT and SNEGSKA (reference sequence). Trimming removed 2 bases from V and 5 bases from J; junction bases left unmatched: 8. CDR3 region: CSARNPGGLETQYF. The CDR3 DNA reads TGCAGTGCTAGAAACCCAGGGGGTTTGGAGACCCAGTACTTC.

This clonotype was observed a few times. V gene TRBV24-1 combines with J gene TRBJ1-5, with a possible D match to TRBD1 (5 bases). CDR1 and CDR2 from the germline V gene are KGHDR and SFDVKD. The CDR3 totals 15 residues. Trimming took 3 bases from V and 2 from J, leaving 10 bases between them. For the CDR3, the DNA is TGTGCCACCAGTGATGGGGGGATCGGCAATCAGCCCCAGCATTTT. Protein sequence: CATSDGGIGNQPQHF.

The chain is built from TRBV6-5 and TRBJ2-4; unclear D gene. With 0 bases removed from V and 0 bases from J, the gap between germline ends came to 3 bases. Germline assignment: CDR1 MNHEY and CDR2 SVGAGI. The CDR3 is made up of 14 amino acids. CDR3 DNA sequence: TGTGCCAGCAGTTACTCAGGAGCCAAAAACATTCAGTACTTC. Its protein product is CASSYSGAKNIQYF.

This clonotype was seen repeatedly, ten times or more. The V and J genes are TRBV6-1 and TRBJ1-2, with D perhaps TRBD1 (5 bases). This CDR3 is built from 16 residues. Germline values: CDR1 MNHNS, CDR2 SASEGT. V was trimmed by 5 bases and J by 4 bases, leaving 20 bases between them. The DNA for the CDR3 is TGTGCCAGCAGTAAACAGGACACGAACTATGGCTATGGCTACACCTTC. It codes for CASSKQDTNYGYGYTF.

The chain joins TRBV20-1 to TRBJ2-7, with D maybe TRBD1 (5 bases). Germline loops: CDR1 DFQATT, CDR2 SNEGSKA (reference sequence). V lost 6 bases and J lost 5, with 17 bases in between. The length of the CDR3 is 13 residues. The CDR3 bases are TGCAGTGCCGTCTGGCAGGGTTTGGACGAGCAGTACTTC. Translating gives CSAVWQGLDEQYF.